Shown below are 32 T cell receptor beta chains from a single sample sequenced in a study of identical twins. A single record per CDR3 protein comes from TCRdb applying MiXCR to the 5' RACE reads. The sample has 400,000 to 650,000 distinct CDR3 sequences; 22% are singletons. The sample also formed part of further work on T cells expressing NK-cell markers.

Sequencing was carried out using CD4+ T cells sorted from blood. The receptors shown here come from a woman between 18 and 29 years old in good health.

This chain uses TRBV24-1 with TRBJ2-1; D is possibly TRBD2 (6 bases). Germline V gives CDR1 KGHDR, CDR2 SFDVKD. The CDR3 length is 16 residues. V was pared by 5 bases and J by 7 bases, with 20 bases between. This chain's CDR3 is CATSGLGGDGVNEQFF. CDR3 in DNA: TGTGCCACCAGTGGATTGGGCGGGGACGGAGTGAATGAGCAGTTCTTC.

This clonotype showed up just a few times. The J gene is TRBJ2-7, the V gene TRBV12-3 or TRBV12-4; perhaps TRBD2 as D (6 bases). The CDR3 contains 13 residues. V was shortened by 5 bases and J by 2 bases, with 10 bases between the two germline ends. This CDR3 is CASSRGYPYEQYF. Here the CDR3 DNA reads TGTGCCAGCAGTCGGGGGTACCCCTACGAGCAGTACTTC.

In this sample, this clonotype turned up a few times. The J gene is TRBJ1-2, the V gene TRBV6-1; D gene unclear. Germline assignment: CDR1 MNHNS and CDR2 SASEGT. This CDR3 has 16 amino acids. The V gene lost 0 bases and the J gene lost 4 bases, with 15 bases spanning the gap. The CDR3 region is CASSEAGPHEAYGYTF. CDR3 coding DNA: TGTGCCAGCAGTGAAGCCGGGCCTCATGAGGCCTATGGCTACACCTTC.

This clonotype was counted at least ten times. The chain carries TRBV12-3 or TRBV12-4 and TRBJ2-7; D could derive from TRBD1 or TRBD2 (5 bases each). V gave up 5 bases and J gave up 9 bases, with 11 bases separating them. This CDR3 comprises 11 residues. In DNA, the CDR3 is TGTGCCAGCAGTGTCCGGGGCGGGCAGTACTTC. Amino acid sequence: CASSVRGGQYF.

This chain connects TRBV20-1 to TRBJ2-2; D not certain. Germline lookup yields CDR1 DFQATT and CDR2 SNEGSKA (reference sequence). V gave up 2 bases and J gave up 3 bases, with 7 bases separating them. The CDR3 runs 13 residues. The CDR3 loop reads CSARTPDTGELFF. In nucleotides, the CDR3 is TGCAGTGCTAGAACGCCGGACACCGGGGAGCTGTTTTTT.

The chain recombines TRBV20-1 with TRBJ1-2, with no clear D. With 5 bases removed from V and 0 bases from J, the gap between germline ends came to 13 bases. The CDR3 has 14 residues. Germline CDR1 DFQATT, CDR2 SNEGSKA (reference sequence). As DNA, the CDR3 is TGCAGTGCTCCTCCGACCGAAACTAACTATGGCTACACCTTC. Its translation is CSAPPTETNYGYTF.

The CDR3, as DNA: TGTGCCAGCAGCGTAGGTTTGAGTTCTAACTATGGCTACACCTTC. Residues: CASSVGLSSNYGYTF. The rearrangement uses TRBV9 and TRBJ1-2; D is undetermined. Germline V gene sequence: CDR1 SGDLS, CDR2 YYNGEE. The CDR3 is 15 residues long. The ends were cut back, 0 bases at V and 0 bases at J, with 9 bases in the middle.

V usage is TRBV12-3 or TRBV12-4 and J usage is TRBJ2-5; D tentatively fits TRBD1 or TRBD2 (5 bases each). V lost 6 bases and J lost 2, with 13 bases in between. The CDR3 contains 14 residues. The CDR3, as DNA: TGTGCCAGCAGGGGGACGGGCGTTCAAGAGACCCAGTACTTC. Its protein product is CASRGTGVQETQYF.

Only a few counts were recorded for this clonotype. This rearrangement joins TRBV4-3 to TRBJ1-2; D call uncertain. The CDR3 loop spans 14 amino acids. Germline V gene sequence: CDR1 LGHNA, CDR2 YSLEER. Trimming left V 0 bases short and J 4 bases short, with 9 bases between. CDR3 protein: CASSQDTKGYGYTF. In nucleotides, the CDR3 is TGCGCCAGCAGCCAAGATACGAAGGGCTATGGCTACACCTTC.

The CDR3 region has the DNA TGCGCCAGCAGCTTCACAGGGGGCTTCACCGGGGAGCTGTTTTTT. It encodes CASSFTGGFTGELFF. The chain uses TRBV5-1 and TRBJ2-2, with 9 bases aligning to TRBD1. The CDR3 extends over 15 amino acids. V dropped 2 bases and J dropped 4; count of bases not matched to a gene: 3. CDR1 SGHRS and CDR2 YFSETQ come from the germline V gene.

This chain's CDR3 is CASSETEGAFF. CDR3 DNA: TGTGCCAGCAGCGAAACGGAGGGAGCTTTCTTT. J is TRBJ1-1 and V is TRBV12-3 or TRBV12-4, with D hard to call. The CDR3 spans 11 residues. The V gene lost 6 bases and the J gene lost 10 bases, with 12 bases spanning the gap.

The V call is TRBV12-3 or TRBV12-4, the J call TRBJ2-7; tentative D call: TRBD1 (5 bases). This CDR3 is built from 13 residues. V shed 8 bases and J shed 1 base, with 12 bases lying between them. DNA for the CDR3: TGTGCCAGCTTCAGGCAGGGATCCTACGAGCAGTACTTC. It codes for CASFRQGSYEQYF.

This clonotype was counted a few times. The chain recombines TRBV9 with TRBJ2-7, with TRBD2 matching over 9 bases. CDR1 and CDR2 (germline): SGDLS, YYNGEE. The CDR3 sequence is 15 residues long. V lost 0 bases to trimming and J lost 7 bases; unmatched junction nucleotides: 8. Here the CDR3 reads CASSVDPSGTWEQYF. CDR3 bases: TGTGCCAGCAGCGTAGACCCTAGCGGGACGTGGGAGCAGTACTTC. Combining the CDR3 with reference TRBV9 and TRBJ2-7 gives the whole variable domain DSGVTQTPKHLITATGQRVTLRCSPRSGDLSVYWYQQSLDQGLQFLIQYYNGEERAKGNILERFSAQQFPDLHSELNLSSLELGDSALYFCASSVDPSGTWEQYFGPGTRLTVT.

This chain links TRBV6-5 with TRBJ1-2, with D possibly TRBD1 on 5 matching bases. The CDR3 spans 14 residues. The germline V and J ends were trimmed by 2 bases and 4 bases, with 11 bases remaining between them. Looked up from germline, CDR1 is MNHEY and CDR2 is SVGAGI. The DNA for the CDR3 is TGTGCCAGCAGTTACGATGGGGCAGGCTATGGCTACACCTTC. It specifies CASSYDGAGYGYTF.

The chain links TRBV5-1 to TRBJ1-2, with 9 bases lining up with TRBD1. Germline CDR1 reads SGHRS; CDR2 reads YFSETQ. CDR3 length: 14 amino acids. J was trimmed by 4 bases and V by 3 bases; bases with no gene match: 4. Here the CDR3 DNA reads TGCGCCAGCAGCTGGACAGGGGAGGGCTATGGCTACACCTTC. It translates to CASSWTGEGYGYTF. The full variable domain, in which reference TRBV5-1 and TRBJ1-2 provide the parts outside the CDR3, is KAGVTQTPRYLIKTRGQQVTLSCSPISGHRSVSWYQQTPGQGLQFLFEYFSETQRNKGNFPGRFSGRQFSNSRSEMNVSTLELGDSALYLCASSWTGEGYGYTFGSGTRLTVV.

In its sample, this clonotype was seen a few times. The rearrangement links TRBV29-1 to TRBJ1-1; 11 bases align to TRBD1. The trim removed 5 bases at V and 3 bases at J, leaving 8 bases unmatched. The CDR3 has 15 amino acids. Per germline, CDR1 SQVTM and CDR2 ANQGSEA. The CDR3: CSVLGQGAPDTEAFF. CDR3 in DNA: TGCAGCGTTCTTGGACAGGGGGCGCCGGACACTGAAGCTTTCTTT.

For the CDR3, the DNA is TGTGCCAGCAGTGAGCACATGAACACTGAAGCTTTCTTT. Its protein product is CASSEHMNTEAFF. The chain recombines TRBV12-3 or TRBV12-4 with TRBJ1-1; D gene unclear. This CDR3 is 13 amino acids long. The V end was cut by 5 bases, the J end by 0 bases, with 7 bases between.

V and J are TRBV29-1 and TRBJ2-5; D is perhaps TRBD2 (6 bases). This CDR3 region has 13 residues. V lost 3 bases and J 1 base, leaving 9 bases between the germline ends. Germline values: CDR1 SQVTM, CDR2 ANQGSEA. In DNA form, the CDR3 reads TGCAGCGTTGACAACGGGGGCCAAGAGACCCAGTACTTC. As protein: CSVDNGGQETQYF.

This clonotype showed up many times. The V call is TRBV7-2, the J call TRBJ2-7, with TRBD1 identical over 7 bases. The CDR3 spans 13 residues. The V segment lost 3 bases and the J segment 4 bases; nucleotides outside the gene matches: 3. Germline CDR1 reads SGHTA; CDR2 reads FQGNSA. The CDR3 protein is CASSFDRAYEQYF. For the CDR3, the DNA is TGTGCCAGCAGCTTCGACAGGGCTTACGAGCAGTACTTC.

In this sample, this clonotype turned up a few times. This sequence joins TRBV20-1 and TRBJ2-7, with unresolved D. There are 14 residues in the CDR3. Per the germline V gene, CDR1 is DFQATT and CDR2 is SNEGSKA (reference sequence). V was shortened by 0 bases and J by 5 bases, with 14 bases between the two germline ends. The CDR3, as DNA: TGCAGTGCTAGAGATCGCATGGGGAACGACGAGCAGTACTTC. It codes for CSARDRMGNDEQYF.

This clonotype has a handful of counts. The chain is built from TRBV6-1 and TRBJ2-1; D is unclear. Deletions cut 6 bases from V and 5 bases from J, with 14 bases between. The CDR3 has 14 residues. The germline gives CDR1 MNHNS, CDR2 SASEGT. CDR3 bases: TGTGCCAGCAGCACTCAGCGTTTAGACAATGAGCAGTTCTTC. This sequence encodes CASSTQRLDNEQFF.

This clonotype has a handful of counts. The V call is TRBV12-3 or TRBV12-4, the J call TRBJ2-2, with D perhaps TRBD2 (6 bases). The V end lost 7 bases, the J end lost 0 bases, and 9 bases lay between the germline ends. The CDR3 is made up of 14 amino acids. CDR3 loop: CASNWEANTGELFF. DNA of the CDR3: TGTGCCAGCAACTGGGAGGCGAACACCGGGGAGCTGTTTTTT.

This rearrangement joins TRBV20-1 to TRBJ2-1; maybe TRBD1 (6 bases). The V and J ends lost 6 bases and 1 base respectively, with 10 bases between them. CDR1 is DFQATT, CDR2 SNEGSKA, per germline (reference sequence). CDR3 length: 13 residues. This CDR3 is CSAGQSSYNEQFF. The CDR3, as DNA: TGCAGTGCCGGACAGTCATCCTACAATGAGCAGTTCTTC.

This chain joins TRBV6-1 and TRBJ2-2; D possibly corresponds to TRBD2 (5 bases). The CDR3 spans 17 residues. Trimming removed 4 bases at V and 0 bases at J, with 15 bases between. Germline CDR1 MNHNS, CDR2 SASEGT. DNA for the CDR3: TGTGCCAGCAGTGTAGGGTACGGGATATCGAACACCGGGGAGCTGTTTTTT. Its protein product is CASSVGYGISNTGELFF.

The CDR3 sequence: CAISDTGTEAFF. The CDR3 DNA reads TGTGCCATCAGTGATACCGGCACTGAAGCTTTCTTT. The gene calls are TRBV10-3 and TRBJ1-1; D call uncertain. The CDR3 spans 12 residues. V dropped 3 bases and J dropped 4 bases, with 6 bases sitting between them. Germline lookup yields CDR1 ENHRY and CDR2 SYGVKD.

This clonotype showed up just once. The chain couples TRBV27 to TRBJ1-2, with a tentative D call TRBD1 (5 bases). Germline CDR1 is MNHEY and CDR2 is SMNVEV (reference sequence). There are 14 residues in the CDR3. Trimming shortened V by 7 bases and J by 2 bases, and 14 bases separated the two germline ends. Written as DNA, the CDR3 is TGTGCCAGCACCGCCTCCGGGACCAACTATGGCTACACCTTC. It encodes CASTASGTNYGYTF.

This clonotype was picked up many times. The V call is TRBV5-1, the J call TRBJ2-3; D uncertain. Trimming left V 0 bases short and J 6 bases short, with 8 bases between. The CDR3 consists of 13 residues. Germline CDR1 SGHRS, CDR2 YFSETQ. CDR3 sequence reads: CASSLGPADTQYF. The CDR3 DNA reads TGCGCCAGCAGCTTGGGACCCGCCGATACGCAGTATTTT. Full variable domain (missing parts from reference TRBV5-1 and TRBJ2-3): KAGVTQTPRYLIKTRGQQVTLSCSPISGHRSVSWYQQTPGQGLQFLFEYFSETQRNKGNFPGRFSGRQFSNSRSEMNVSTLELGDSALYLCASSLGPADTQYFGPGTRLTVL.

In this sample, this clonotype turned up many times. The chain carries TRBV29-1 and TRBJ1-1, with D maybe TRBD1 (5 bases). CDR3 size: 12 residues. V shed 3 bases and J shed 5 bases, with 10 bases lying between them. Germline-derived CDR1 and CDR2 are SQVTM and ANQGSEA. The DNA for the CDR3 is TGCAGCGTTGATGGGGGGGGAACTGAAGCTTTCTTT. This codes for CSVDGGGTEAFF.

The sample holds a few counts of this clonotype. The chain carries TRBV10-1 and TRBJ2-7; D remains unclear. CDR3 size: 14 residues. Germline V gene data show CDR1 as WNHNN and CDR2 as SYGVQD (reference sequence). The V and J ends lost 4 bases and 5 bases respectively, with 15 bases between them. Written as DNA, the CDR3 is TGCGCCAGCAGTGGAGATCTAATCGGCAACGAGCAGTACTTC. As protein: CASSGDLIGNEQYF.

The table lists this clonotype with a few counts. J is TRBJ1-2 and V is TRBV5-6; tentative D call: TRBD1 (6 bases). The ends were cut back, 0 bases at V and 7 bases at J, with 22 bases in the middle. Germline values: CDR1 SGHDT, CDR2 YYEEEE. The CDR3 runs to 17 residues. The CDR3 region is CASSLDRRRTDLRGYTF. The CDR3 DNA follows: TGTGCCAGCAGCTTGGATAGGCGTCGGACAGACCTTCGTGGCTACACCTTC.

In this sample, this clonotype turned up many times. CDR3 loop: CATANRADEKLFF. The CDR3 DNA sequence: TGTGCCACAGCGAACAGGGCTGACGAAAAACTGTTTTTT. This sequence joins TRBV15 and TRBJ1-4; a possible D gene is TRBD1 (6 bases). Per the germline V gene, CDR1 is LNHNV and CDR2 is YYDKDF (reference sequence). Trimming cost V 9 bases and J 8 bases, with 16 bases left between them. This CDR3 region has 13 residues.

V usage is TRBV6-1 and J usage is TRBJ2-5, with 14 bases identical to TRBD2. Losses at the gene ends were 6 bases for V and 4 bases for J; bases not matched to a gene: 7. This CDR3 comprises 16 residues. Germline assignment: CDR1 MNHNS and CDR2 SASEGT. CDR3 bases: TGTGCCAGCAGAAATACCGGGACTAGCGGGAGAGAGACCCAGTACTTC. This gives the protein CASRNTGTSGRETQYF.